One and the same sample provided the 24 T cell receptor beta chains below, sequenced in a study of T cells expressing NK-cell markers. TCRdb reprocessed the 5' RACE reads and stores each CDR3 protein as one record, lacking DNA. The sample includes more than 400,000 distinct CDR3 sequences. Source material: blood T cells: a sorted CD56 or NKG2C T cell subset, CD4+ or CD8+ T cells, or bulk PBMC T cells (not recorded which). The origin of the receptors is a woman aged 18 to 75 in good health.

The CDR3 loop reads CTSRLAGGPSTDTQYF. The chain has TRBV1 and TRBJ2-3; absent DNA, TCRdb's TRBD2 call cannot be checked. TRBV1 is a listed pseudogene. The CDR3 is 16 residues long.

This chain uses TRBV6-2 or TRBV6-3 with TRBJ2-3; lacking DNA, the TRBD1 call made by TCRdb goes unchecked. The CDR3 has 15 residues. Germline CDR1 is MNHEY and CDR2 is SVGEGT. The CDR3 is CASSISGTRGDTQYF.

This rearrangement joins TRBV29-1 to TRBJ1-1; as DNA is missing, the TRBD1 call by TCRdb cannot be tested. CDR1 is SQVTM and CDR2 is ANQGSEA in the germline V gene. The CDR3 runs to 15 residues. CDR3 protein: CSVEGRQTMNTEAFF.

The chain couples TRBV7-9 to TRBJ2-5; TCRdb indicates TRBD2, and absent DNA this call remains unverified. Germline CDR1 reads SEHNR; CDR2 reads FQNEAQ (reference sequence). The CDR3 consists of 17 residues. CDR3: CADSLGLAGGHEETQYF.

This rearrangement joins TRBV12-3 or TRBV12-4 to TRBJ2-5; without DNA, the TCRdb call of TRBD2 cannot be checked. The CDR3 runs to 15 residues. The CDR3 spells CASSLLSAEPETQYF.

The chain joins TRBV12-3 or TRBV12-4 to TRBJ1-2. The CDR3 totals 15 residues. CDR3 loop: CASSLYQDLTYGYTF.

The chain couples TRBV7-6 to TRBJ1-1. Looked up from germline, CDR1 is SGHVS and CDR2 is FNYEAQ. This CDR3 region has 15 residues. The CDR3 spells CASSLGARKDTEAFF.

The chain recombines TRBV9 with TRBJ2-7; the TCRdb call, TRBD2, lacks DNA for checking. CDR1 is SGDLS and CDR2 is YYNGEE in the germline V gene. The CDR3 is made up of 15 amino acids. The CDR3: CASSQGLAVSYEQYF. The entire variable domain, with the rest obtained from reference TRBV9 and TRBJ2-7, is as follows: DSGVTQTPKHLITATGQRVTLRCSPRSGDLSVYWYQQSLDQGLQFLIQYYNGEERAKGNILERFSAQQFPDLHSELNLSSLELGDSALYFCASSQGLAVSYEQYFGPGTRLTVT.

The rearrangement links TRBV9 to TRBJ2-1. Germline CDR1 and CDR2: SGDLS and YYNGEE. The CDR3 is 14 amino acids. The CDR3 reads CASSVEQTYNEQFF.

The chain couples TRBV7-2 to TRBJ1-2; the D call from TCRdb, TRBD1, cannot be confirmed without DNA. Germline-derived CDR1 and CDR2 are SGHTA and FQGNSA. This CDR3 has 15 residues. The CDR3 is CASSIIRDRGNGYTF.

The chain is built from TRBV5-6 and TRBJ2-1; the D gene TCRdb calls, TRBD1, cannot be checked with no DNA. The CDR3 has 14 residues. CDR1 is SGHDT and CDR2 is YYEEEE in the germline V gene. CDR3 loop: CASSLHRIQGGQFF.

The chain uses TRBV20-1 and TRBJ1-5. CDR1 is DFQATT and CDR2 is SNEGSKA in the germline V gene (reference sequence). The CDR3 has 15 amino acids. Here the CDR3 reads CSAHAGGSGNQPQHF.

The V call is TRBV7-8, the J call TRBJ2-3; the D call from TCRdb, TRBD2, cannot be confirmed without DNA. CDR1 and CDR2 from the germline V gene are SGHVS and FQNEAQ. This CDR3 has 17 residues. The CDR3 spells CASSLAQAIREADTQYF.

This rearrangement joins TRBV7-9 to TRBJ2-3; without DNA, the TCRdb call of TRBD2 cannot be checked. This CDR3 has 16 amino acids. The V gene's germline CDR1 is SEHNR and CDR2 FQNEAQ (reference sequence). CDR3 protein: CASSWGGADLTDTQYF.

V usage is TRBV5-1 and J usage is TRBJ2-5; TCRdb lists TRBD1, though no DNA is available to test this call. This CDR3 is built from 15 residues. Germline V gene sequence: CDR1 SGHRS, CDR2 YFSETQ. The CDR3 sequence: CASSVPGQGRETQYF.

CDR3 protein: CSANSYGGGGDTQYF. V is TRBV20-1 and J is TRBJ2-3; TCRdb reports TRBD2, a call that lacks DNA to check it against. The CDR3 runs 15 residues. From germline, CDR1 is DFQATT and CDR2 SNEGSKA (reference sequence).

The J gene is TRBJ2-3, the V gene TRBV5-1; there is no DNA to check the TCRdb D call of TRBD1. CDR1 SGHRS and CDR2 YFSETQ come from the germline V gene. This CDR3 is built from 13 residues. CDR3 protein: CASSALVWDTQYF.

V is TRBV6-1 and J is TRBJ2-1; the D call from TCRdb, TRBD1, cannot be confirmed without DNA. Germline V gene sequence: CDR1 MNHNS, CDR2 SASEGT. The CDR3 totals 16 residues. The CDR3 sequence is CASKHTEGGPHNEQFF.

The J gene is TRBJ2-2, the V gene TRBV7-8; TCRdb calls TRBD1, which cannot be checked without DNA. The CDR3 has 16 amino acids. Germline V gives CDR1 SGHVS, CDR2 FQNEAQ. CDR3 protein: CASSSPGPGLAGELFF.

The J gene is TRBJ2-1, the V gene TRBV20-1; TCRdb's D gene call, TRBD2, goes unchecked for lack of DNA. There are 13 residues in the CDR3. The germline gives CDR1 DFQATT, CDR2 SNEGSKA (reference sequence). The CDR3 loop is CSARVAGMGEQFF.

This sequence joins TRBV5-1 and TRBJ1-2; the TCRdb D gene call, TRBD1, has no DNA to confirm it. Germline values: CDR1 SGHRS, CDR2 YFSETQ. The CDR3 has 14 amino acids. CDR3 amino acids: CASSPRTGGDGYTF.

The rearrangement uses TRBV27 and TRBJ2-1; TCRdb's D call of TRBD1 is untestable without DNA. In germline, CDR1 is MNHEY, CDR2 SMNVEV (reference sequence). The CDR3 is 13 residues long. The CDR3 spells CASSLSSGAEQFF.

The chain is built from TRBV6-1 and TRBJ1-4; the TCRdb D gene call, TRBD1, has no DNA to confirm it. This CDR3 region has 14 residues. In germline, CDR1 is MNHNS, CDR2 SASEGT. This CDR3 reads CASRRQGRAEKLFF.

V gene TRBV7-8 combines with J gene TRBJ2-6. This CDR3 has 15 residues. Germline CDR1 is SGHVS and CDR2 is FQNEAQ. The CDR3 loop reads CASSLPKPGANVLTF.